This T cell receptor beta chain is drawn from a study of T cells in Graves' hyperthyroidism and ophthalmopathy. Study conclusions and caveats: Most thyroid-expanded clonotypes above 0.001 were also found in blood. A model built on 13 V-J features separated ophthalmopathy from stable hyperthyroidism.

Comments on this clonotype: What it recognizes is unknown. Since a much larger clone is just one base distant, this may be a read error.

Stability of Graves' hyperthyroidism was defined as absent ophthalmopathy progression within 18 months. Thyroid ultrasound, orbital computed tomography, clinical symptoms, and serum thyroxine and TRAb underpinned diagnoses. The source material, RNA transcripts, was used to amplify TCR beta CDR3 regions. The primer set for the first-round RT-PCR of the TCR CDR3 was HTBI. TCRdb re-called the multiplex PCR reads through MiXCR, storing one row per CDR3 protein. The sample gives about 50,000 distinct CDR3 sequences, around 48% of which show up once; 32% is in the top ten. The receptor's source is a woman aged 45 to 65 with Graves' hyperthyroidism. Specimen: peripheral blood or thyroid tissue (not recorded which).

In nucleotides, the CDR3 is TGTGCCGGCAGTTCTCCGGGCACAGATACGCAGTATTTT. Protein: CAGSSPGTDTQYF. V and J are TRBV28 and TRBJ2-3; D not certain. CDR1 is MDHEN and CDR2 is SYDVKM in the germline V gene. The CDR3 spans 13 residues.